One and the same sample provided the 29 T cell receptor beta chains below, sequenced in a study of cytomegalovirus exposure and HLA in healthy donors. Researchers ran the PCR with 60 Vbeta and 13 Jbeta primers. TCRdb keeps only in-frame clones here, not all; method: immunoSEQ multiplex PCR. The sample consists of 130,000 to 150,000 clones, about 80% of them appearing once. The sequenced sample was PBMCs. The origin of the receptors is a man aged 35 to 55 in good health and CMV-seropositive.

Concerning this clone: Germline and junction disagree at one end, which may indicate a read error. This chain connects TRBV7-9 to TRBJ2-2, with no clear D. The germline V gene has CDR1 SEHNR and CDR2 FQNEAQ (reference sequence). This CDR3 has 15 amino acids. The CDR3 DNA reads as TGTTCCAGCAGCTTAGCCCAGACTTACTCCGGGGAGCTGTTTTTT. This sequence encodes CSSSLAQTYSGELFF.

This chain uses TRBV5-1 with TRBJ2-1; 9 bases agree with TRBD2. The trim removed 2 bases at V and 0 bases at J, leaving 3 bases unmatched. CDR1 SGHRS and CDR2 YFSETQ come from the germline V gene. The CDR3 length is 16 residues. The CDR3 sequence is CASSFLAGSSYNEQFF. CDR3 DNA sequence: TGCGCCAGCAGCTTCCTAGCGGGAAGCTCCTACAATGAGCAGTTCTTC.

The chain joins TRBV7-9 to TRBJ1-2, with 7 bases identical to TRBD1. V shed 1 base and J 4 bases; nucleotides not matched to a gene: 6. Germline CDR1 SEHNR, CDR2 FQNEAQ (reference sequence). The length of the CDR3 is 15 residues. CDR3 amino acids: CASSLGQTGAYGYTF. CDR3 bases: TGTGCCAGCAGCTTAGGCCAAACAGGGGCCTATGGCTACACCTTC. The complete variable domain, with remaining parts taken from reference TRBV7-9 and TRBJ1-2, reads DTGVSQNPRHKITKRGQNVTFRCDPISEHNRLYWYRQTLGQGPEFLTYFQNEAQLEKSRLLSDRFSAERPKGSFSTLEIQRTEQGDSAMYLCASSLGQTGAYGYTFGSGTRLTVV.

This chain connects TRBV7-9 to TRBJ2-7; 7 positions agree with TRBD1. This CDR3 is built from 12 residues. V lost 5 bases and J lost 6; bases outside the gene matches: 4. The germline CDR1 and CDR2 sequences are SEHNR and FQNEAQ (reference sequence). This CDR3 is CASSRQGPEQYF. DNA for the CDR3: TGTGCCAGCAGCCGACAGGGCCCCGAGCAGTACTTC.

This clone was observed a handful of times. The chain links TRBV5-6 to TRBJ1-1, with a weak D call TRBD1 (5 bases). The V end was cut by 2 bases, the J end by 1 base, with 9 bases between. The germline gives CDR1 SGHDT, CDR2 YYEEEE. The CDR3 runs to 14 residues. CDR3 in DNA: TGTGCCAGCAGCTTTGGTAGGGGGAACACTGAAGCTTTCTTT. This sequence encodes CASSFGRGNTEAFF.

The rearrangement links TRBV18 to TRBJ2-5; D is possibly TRBD1 (6 bases). The CDR3 contains 13 residues. The V gene's germline CDR1 is KGHSH and CDR2 LQKENI. Trimming cost V 3 bases and J 4 bases, with 9 bases left between them. CDR3 amino acids: CASSPSQGETQYF. The CDR3 DNA reads as TGTGCCAGCTCACCTTCACAGGGAGAGACCCAGTACTTC.

This sequence joins TRBV5-5 and TRBJ1-5; no reliable D call. Germline-derived CDR1 and CDR2 are SGHKS and YYEKEE (reference sequence). This CDR3 has 15 amino acids. Trimming left V 0 bases short and J 0 bases short, with 7 bases between. This chain's CDR3 is CASSLGSYSNQPQHF. Here the CDR3 DNA reads TGTGCCAGCAGCTTGGGCAGTTATAGCAATCAGCCCCAGCATTTT.

In its sample, this clone was seen a few times. The gene calls are TRBV2 and TRBJ1-5; D possibly corresponds to TRBD1 (6 bases). V was shortened by 5 bases and J by 0 bases, with 8 bases between the two germline ends. The CDR3 loop spans 14 amino acids. The germline CDR1 and CDR2 sequences are SNHLY and FYNNEI. The CDR3 coding sequence is TGTGCCAGCAGTCACAGGGTTAGCAATCAGCCCCAGCATTTT. It encodes CASSHRVSNQPQHF.

The chain has TRBV18 and TRBJ2-4; 9 positions match TRBD2. Germline CDR1 reads KGHSH; CDR2 reads LQKENI. The CDR3 is 16 amino acids. The trim removed 2 bases at V and 7 bases at J, leaving 9 bases unmatched. The CDR3 sequence: CASSPAAGGPRNIQYF. CDR3 sequence (DNA): TGTGCCAGCTCACCAGCGGCGGGGGGGCCGCGGAACATTCAGTACTTC.

The V and J genes are TRBV5-1 and TRBJ2-3; 11 nucleotides agree with TRBD2. This CDR3 comprises 16 residues. The germline CDR1 and CDR2 sequences are SGHRS and YFSETQ. V shed 4 bases, J shed 2 bases, and the junction held 6 bases outside the gene matches. DNA of the CDR3: TGCGCCAGCAGCATAGTAGCGGGGGGGGCCACAGATACGCAGTATTTT. Amino acids: CASSIVAGGATDTQYF.

This chain uses TRBV2 with TRBJ2-1, with TRBD2 matching 10 bases. Trimming removed 4 bases from V and 8 bases from J; junction bases left unmatched: 5. The CDR3 is 14 residues long. Germline CDR1 reads SNHLY; CDR2 reads FYNNEI. The CDR3: CASSAQRGGHEQFF. CDR3 in DNA: TGTGCCAGCAGTGCCCAGCGGGGGGGCCATGAGCAGTTCTTC.

The rearrangement joins TRBV6-1 to TRBJ2-1; D not resolved. The CDR3 has 13 residues. The germline V gene encodes CDR1 MNHNS and CDR2 SASEGT. V was cut by 1 base and J by 4 bases, with 5 bases left in between. CDR3: CASSEVRYNEQFF. The CDR3 DNA sequence: TGTGCCAGCAGTGAAGTCCGTTACAATGAGCAGTTCTTC.

The chain employs TRBV9 and TRBJ1-3; 9 nucleotides line up with TRBD1. Germline V gene sequence: CDR1 SGDLS, CDR2 YYNGEE. The CDR3 sequence is 15 residues long. J was trimmed by 6 bases and V by 5 bases; bases with no gene match: 9. In nucleotides, the CDR3 is TGTGCCAGCAGTGATATAACAGGGGGCCCAAACACCATATATTTT. Its protein product is CASSDITGGPNTIYF.

This chain joins TRBV5-4 and TRBJ2-2; D is possibly TRBD2 (6 bases). Germline V gene lookup returns CDR1 SGHNT and CDR2 YYREEE (reference sequence). CDR3 length: 15 residues. The ends were cut back, 0 bases at V and 4 bases at J, with 10 bases in the middle. The CDR3: CASSLGLGGTGELFF. The CDR3 DNA follows: TGTGCCAGCAGCTTGGGACTAGGTGGCACCGGGGAGCTGTTTTTT.

The chain is built from TRBV5-5 and TRBJ1-6, with 8 bases matching TRBD1. The CDR3 runs to 16 residues. V dropped 5 bases and J dropped 6; count of bases not matched to a gene: 10. Germline V CDR1 and CDR2: SGHKS, YYEKEE (reference sequence). CDR3: CASRFGGTGFNSPLHF. The CDR3 DNA is TGTGCCAGCAGGTTTGGGGGGACAGGTTTTAATTCACCCCTCCACTTT.

J is TRBJ2-5 and V is TRBV4-3; the D is unclear. V gave up 1 base and J gave up 7 bases, with 13 bases separating them. The CDR3 has 14 residues. Germline V gene sequence: CDR1 LGHNA, CDR2 YSLEER. Written as DNA, the CDR3 is TGCGCCAGCAGCCAAGTTACAGATCCCGGGACCCAGTACTTC. Protein: CASSQVTDPGTQYF.

The DNA of the CDR3 is TGTGCCAGCAGCTCTCGGGGGGTGGGAGAGACCCAGTACTTC. Its protein is CASSSRGVGETQYF. The V gene is TRBV7-3, the J gene TRBJ2-5; 7 bases match TRBD2. Germline lookup yields CDR1 SGHTA and CDR2 FQGTGA. The CDR3 loop spans 14 amino acids. The V segment lost 4 bases and the J segment 4 bases; nucleotides outside the gene matches: 6.

This clone was found a few times. The chain links TRBV4-1 to TRBJ1-1; D remains unclear. V was shortened by 5 bases and J by 6 bases, with 16 bases between the two germline ends. There are 14 residues in the CDR3. Germline lookup yields CDR1 MGHRA and CDR2 YSYEKL. DNA for the CDR3: TGCGCCAGCAGCTATACACACTATGGCTCTGAAGCTTTCTTT. It encodes CASSYTHYGSEAFF.

The V and J genes are TRBV2 and TRBJ1-4; 9 bases match TRBD1. The CDR3 is 13 amino acids. Germline V gene lookup returns CDR1 SNHLY and CDR2 FYNNEI. The trim removed 8 bases at V and 5 bases at J, leaving 3 bases unmatched. The CDR3 loop is CASRGQGNEKLFF. Here the CDR3 DNA reads TGTGCCAGCCGAGGACAGGGGAATGAAAAACTGTTTTTT.

V is TRBV25-1 and J is TRBJ2-5, with 8 bases matching TRBD1. Unmatched junction bases numbered 1, after V lost 3 bases and J lost 4 bases. The CDR3 consists of 13 residues. CDR1 and CDR2 (germline): MGHDK, SYGVNS. The CDR3 DNA reads TGTGCCAGCAGTGACAGGGGGCGAGAGACCCAGTACTTC. Protein product: CASSDRGRETQYF.

CDR3 loop: CASSARTGWRDTEAFF. DNA of the CDR3: TGTGCCAGTAGTGCGCGGACAGGGTGGCGTGACACTGAAGCTTTCTTT. The rearrangement uses TRBV19 and TRBJ1-1; 8 positions agree with TRBD1. V lost 5 bases and J lost 3; bases outside the gene matches: 11. Per germline, CDR1 LNHDA and CDR2 SQIVND (reference sequence). This CDR3 region has 16 residues.

This clone was seen a single time. The V call is TRBV6-6, the J call TRBJ1-2, with D perhaps matching TRBD1 (5 bases). Germline CDR1 MNHNY, CDR2 SVGAGI (reference sequence). With 5 bases removed from V and 8 bases from J, the gap between germline ends came to 15 bases. The CDR3 covers 13 residues. CDR3 in amino acids: CASSAPDKRGYTF. CDR3 nucleotides: TGTGCCAGCAGTGCACCGGACAAAAGGGGCTACACCTTC.

This chain uses TRBV4-3 with TRBJ2-1; D remains ambiguous. V was pared by 0 bases and J by 3 bases, with 21 bases between. Germline V gene lookup returns CDR1 LGHNA and CDR2 YSLEER. This CDR3 is built from 19 residues. The CDR3 DNA reads as TGCGCCAGCAGCCAAGATGTCGCGAGCACCAGCAGCGTCTACAATGAGCAGTTCTTC. This codes for CASSQDVASTSSVYNEQFF.

The table lists this clone with a few counts. The chain combines TRBV11-1 with TRBJ2-7; 7 nucleotides match TRBD2. The CDR3 contains 15 residues. With V trimmed by 1 base and J by 3 bases, 6 bases remained unmatched. Per germline, CDR1 SGHAT and CDR2 FQDESV (reference sequence). The CDR3 is CASSLVRETSYEQYF. Here the CDR3 DNA reads TGTGCCAGCAGCTTAGTGCGGGAGACAAGCTACGAGCAGTACTTC.

This clone has more than one count but fewer than ten. The chain links TRBV5-1 to TRBJ2-1; 9 nucleotides line up with TRBD2. Germline loops: CDR1 SGHRS, CDR2 YFSETQ. The CDR3 has 14 residues. J gave up 5 bases and V 6 bases, and 6 bases lay outside the gene matches. The chain's CDR3 is CASTTSGIHNEQFF. The CDR3 DNA reads as TGCGCCAGCACGACTAGCGGCATTCACAATGAGCAGTTCTTC.

For this clone: The junction and the germline gene differ at one end; a read error may be behind it. The CDR3 is CASSLSENTEAFF. Written as DNA, the CDR3 is TGTGCTAGCAGCTTAAGCGAGAACACTGAAGCTTTCTTT. The rearrangement uses TRBV7-7 and TRBJ1-1; D remains unclear. This CDR3 comprises 13 residues. In germline, CDR1 is SSHAT, CDR2 FNYEAQ (reference sequence).

This clone was seen a handful of times. The chain joins TRBV29-1 to TRBJ2-1, with D perhaps matching TRBD1 (6 bases). Germline loops: CDR1 SQVTM, CDR2 ANQGSEA. Trimming took 0 bases from V and 2 from J, leaving 14 bases between them. This CDR3 comprises 16 residues. CDR3 coding DNA: TGCAGCGTTGAAGATCCTGACAGGAGCCCCTACAATGAGCAGTTCTTC. Residues: CSVEDPDRSPYNEQFF.

J is TRBJ2-1 and V is TRBV7-9, with 11 nucleotides matching TRBD1. The V gene end was trimmed by 6 bases and the J gene end by 5 bases; junction bases not matched to a gene: 6. The germline V gene has CDR1 SEHNR and CDR2 FQNEAQ (reference sequence). The CDR3 covers 15 residues. This chain's CDR3 is CASSRDRGYDNEQFF. DNA for the CDR3: TGTGCCAGCAGTCGGGACAGGGGGTATGACAATGAGCAGTTCTTC.

The rearrangement joins TRBV5-4 to TRBJ2-7; weak D call: TRBD2 (6 bases). This CDR3 comprises 12 residues. Germline loops: CDR1 SGHNT, CDR2 YYREEE (reference sequence). Trimming removed 3 bases from V and 5 bases from J, with 9 bases in between. The CDR3 protein is CASSWGLHEQYF. The CDR3 coding sequence is TGTGCCAGCAGCTGGGGACTTCACGAGCAGTACTTC. Variable domain in full (rest from reference TRBV5-4 and TRBJ2-7): ETGVTQSPTHLIKTRGQQVTLRCSSQSGHNTVSWYQQALGQGPQFIFQYYREEENGRGNFPPRFSGLQFPNYSSELNVNALELDDSALYLCASSWGLHEQYFGPGTRLTVT.